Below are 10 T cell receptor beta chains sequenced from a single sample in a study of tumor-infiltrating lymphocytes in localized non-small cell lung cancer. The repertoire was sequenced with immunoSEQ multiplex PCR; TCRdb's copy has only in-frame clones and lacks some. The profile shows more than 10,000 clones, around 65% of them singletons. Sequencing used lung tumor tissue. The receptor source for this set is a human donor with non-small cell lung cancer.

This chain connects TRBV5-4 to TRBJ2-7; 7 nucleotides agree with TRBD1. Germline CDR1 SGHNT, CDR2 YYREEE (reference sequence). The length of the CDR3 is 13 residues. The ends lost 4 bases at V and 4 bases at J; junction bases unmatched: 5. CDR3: CASSTRDSYEQYF. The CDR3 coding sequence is TGTGCCAGCAGCACCCGGGACAGTTACGAGCAGTACTTC.

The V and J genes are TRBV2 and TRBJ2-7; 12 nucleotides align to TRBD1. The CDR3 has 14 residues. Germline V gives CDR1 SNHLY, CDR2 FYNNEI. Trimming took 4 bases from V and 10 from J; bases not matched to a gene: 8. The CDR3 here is CASSGGTGGAFQYF. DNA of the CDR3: TGTGCCAGCAGTGGAGGGACAGGGGGCGCTTTTCAGTACTTC.

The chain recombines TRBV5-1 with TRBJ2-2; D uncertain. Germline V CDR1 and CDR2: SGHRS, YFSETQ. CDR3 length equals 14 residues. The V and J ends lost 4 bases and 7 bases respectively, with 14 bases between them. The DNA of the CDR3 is TGCGCCAGCAGCGCCGGACGTGGGTTCGGGGAGCTGTTTTTT. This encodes CASSAGRGFGELFF.

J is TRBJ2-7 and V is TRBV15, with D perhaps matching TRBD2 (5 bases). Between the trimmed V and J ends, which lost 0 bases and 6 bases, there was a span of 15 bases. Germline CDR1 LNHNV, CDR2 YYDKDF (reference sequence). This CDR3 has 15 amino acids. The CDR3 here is CATSRDRTGTGEQYF. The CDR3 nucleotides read TGTGCCACCAGCAGAGATAGGACGGGAACTGGCGAGCAGTACTTC.

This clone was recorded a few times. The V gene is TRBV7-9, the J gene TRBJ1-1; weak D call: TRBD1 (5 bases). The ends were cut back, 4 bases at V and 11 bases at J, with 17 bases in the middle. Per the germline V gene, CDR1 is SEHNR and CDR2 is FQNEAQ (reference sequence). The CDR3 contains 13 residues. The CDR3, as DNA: TGTGCCAGCAGCTACGGGGCCCTCCGGACTGCTTTCTTT. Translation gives CASSYGALRTAFF.

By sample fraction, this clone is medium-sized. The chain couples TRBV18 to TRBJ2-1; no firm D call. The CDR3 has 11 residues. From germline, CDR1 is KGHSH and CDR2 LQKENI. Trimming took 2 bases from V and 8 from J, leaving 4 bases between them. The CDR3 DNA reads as TGTGCCAGCTCACCAATCGATGAGCAGTTCTTC. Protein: CASSPIDEQFF. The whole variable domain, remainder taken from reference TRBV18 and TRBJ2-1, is NAGVMQNPRHLVRRRGQEARLRCSPMKGHSHVYWYRQLPEEGLKFMVYLQKENIIDESGMPKERFSAEFPKEGPSILRIQQVVRGDSAAYFCASSPIDEQFFGPGTRLTVL.

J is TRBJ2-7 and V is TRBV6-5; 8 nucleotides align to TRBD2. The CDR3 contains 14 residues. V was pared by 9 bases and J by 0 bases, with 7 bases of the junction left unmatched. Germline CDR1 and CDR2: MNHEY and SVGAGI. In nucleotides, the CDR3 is TGTGCCAGTACCCGGGGGGGAAGCTCCTACGAGCAGTACTTC. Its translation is CASTRGGSSYEQYF.

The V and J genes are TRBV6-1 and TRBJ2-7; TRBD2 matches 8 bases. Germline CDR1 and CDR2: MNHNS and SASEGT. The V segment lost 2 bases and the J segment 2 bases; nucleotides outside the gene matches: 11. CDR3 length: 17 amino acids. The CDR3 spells CASSERIEIAGPYEQYF. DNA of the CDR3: TGTGCCAGCAGTGAAAGGATCGAGATAGCGGGGCCCTACGAGCAGTACTTC.

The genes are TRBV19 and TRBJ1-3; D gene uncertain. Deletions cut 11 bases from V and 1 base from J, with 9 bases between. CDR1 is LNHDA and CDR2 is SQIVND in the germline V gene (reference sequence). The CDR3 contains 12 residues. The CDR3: CAGGGSGNTIYF. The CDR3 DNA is TGTGCCGGCGGCGGTTCTGGAAACACCATATATTTT.

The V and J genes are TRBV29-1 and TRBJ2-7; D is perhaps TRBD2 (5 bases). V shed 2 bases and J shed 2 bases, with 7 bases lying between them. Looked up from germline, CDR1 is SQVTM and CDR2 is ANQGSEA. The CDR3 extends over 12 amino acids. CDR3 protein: CSVEHGAYEQYF. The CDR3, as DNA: TGCAGCGTTGAACACGGGGCCTACGAGCAGTACTTC.